This TCR beta chain was obtained from a study of T cell responses to AZD1222 COVID-19 vaccine. General study findings and limits: Baseline seropositivity characterized only six or seven AZD1222 recipients. Spike-spanning, vaccine-associated CD4 TCRs were dominant at 160-218 and 743-854. Targeting of unmutated variant regions was reportedly seen in nearly half of spike-specific TCRs. Clonal diversity was possibly underestimated; the donors were predominantly white British and more often female.

Sequencing used immunoSEQ multiplex PCR; TCRdb keeps in-frame clones, though not all of them. Of 55,000 to 80,000 clones in the sample, 84% were seen once. Points on this clone: Its antigen is as yet unknown.

The CDR3 runs to 14 residues. The germline V gene has CDR1 MDHEN and CDR2 SYDVKM. V lost 6 bases to trimming and J lost 3 bases, with 15 bases between them. The starting material was peripheral blood, obtained on day 0 of AZD1222 vaccination. This receptor was taken from an adult in good health. The chain links TRBV28 to TRBJ2-7; D not resolved. Written as DNA, the CDR3 is TGTGCCAGCAGGAAACGAGAAGACCACTACGAGCAGTACTTC. It codes for CASRKREDHYEQYF.